This TCR beta chain was identified during a study of early T cells in non-severe SARS-CoV-2 infection. V was shortened by 0 bases and J by 0 bases, with 10 bases between the two germline ends. The CDR3 sequence is 17 residues long. The germline V gene has CDR1 SGDLS and CDR2 YYNGEE. TCRdb fed the 5' RACE reads into MiXCR, producing one record per CDR3 protein. The sample contains some 59,000 distinct CDR3 sequences, roughly 10% of which appear only once. At least ten counts were recorded for this clonotype. The sample taken for sequencing was whole blood. The sequence was obtained from an adult who was a healthcare worker with PCR-confirmed SARS-CoV-2 infection or an uninfected control (not recorded which). V gene TRBV9 combines with J gene TRBJ2-6, with D tentatively TRBD2 (5 bases). Here the CDR3 DNA reads TGTGCCAGCAGCGTAGGAGGGATCAGCTCTGGGGCCAACGTCCTGACTTTC. It encodes CASSVGGISSGANVLTF.